The clone carrying this T cell receptor beta chain occurred a few times. What it recognizes is unknown. The data belong to a study of early T cells in non-severe SARS-CoV-2 infection. About the research overall: Bulk RNA isolated from unsorted whole blood underwent sequencing; chains were not paired. The study's findings and limits: VDJdb matches were skewed toward anti-spike CD8 T cell responses.

Attached unique molecular identifiers marked individual cDNA molecules. MiXCR was run by TCRdb on the 5' RACE reads, yielding one entry per CDR3 protein. The sample holds 65,000 to 95,000 distinct CDR3 sequences, 11% to 15% seen once. Germline CDR1 is DFQATT and CDR2 is SNEGSKA (reference sequence). The CDR3 loop spans 13 amino acids. Trimming took 6 bases from V and 5 from J, leaving 13 bases between them. This chain connects TRBV20-1 to TRBJ2-2, with a tentative D call TRBD2 (6 bases). Sequenced material: whole blood. This receptor was taken from an adult who was a healthcare worker with PCR-confirmed SARS-CoV-2 infection or an uninfected control (not recorded which). As DNA, the CDR3 is TGCAGTGCCACCCCTGGGGGGACCGGGGAGCTGTTTTTT. This sequence encodes CSATPGGTGELFF.